The clone carrying this T cell receptor beta chain was seen ten or more times. Its antigen is currently unknown. The germline V and J ends were trimmed by 5 bases and 1 base, with 11 bases remaining between them. CDR3 length: 14 amino acids. CDR1 is SEHNR, CDR2 FQNEAQ, per germline (reference sequence). This record belongs to a study of T cells after yellow fever vaccination. For TCR, cDNA came from 5'RACE template switching, which added a universal primer site and UMIs. TCRdb itself ran the 5' RACE reads through MiXCR, one entry per CDR3 protein. The sample carries 160,000 or so distinct CDR3 sequences, about 7% recorded once. Points from the study as a whole: Abundant clonotypes from the bulk population could get into FACS-sorted repertoires as contaminants. Compared with primary, the secondary response was weaker and peaked at day 5, not 15.

The chain is built from TRBV7-9 and TRBJ1-1, with a possible D match to TRBD1 (6 bases). This sequence originates from a man between 18 and 35 years old who received the YFV17D yellow fever vaccine. The sequencing used CD4+ T cells sorted from PBMCs, collected roughly 5 days after the first yellow fever vaccination. As DNA, the CDR3 is TGTGCCAGCAGCCCAGGGGCCTGGAACACTGAAGCTTTCTTT. Its translation is CASSPGAWNTEAFF.